The 8 T cell receptor beta chains reported below all come from one sample, sequenced in a study of cytomegalovirus exposure and HLA in healthy donors. The study ran its PCR with 60 Vbeta and 13 Jbeta primers. Sequenced by immunoSEQ multiplex PCR; TCRdb stores in-frame clones only, minus some. This sample has some 140,000 clones, with more than 70% found just once. The material sequenced was PBMCs. These TCRs come from a male donor in good health and CMV-seropositive.

The V gene is TRBV30, the J gene TRBJ1-2; D is unresolved. The CDR3 sequence is 11 residues long. The germline V gene has CDR1 GTSNPN and CDR2 SVGIG (reference sequence). The germline V and J ends were trimmed by 3 bases and 8 bases, with 10 bases remaining between them. DNA for the CDR3: TGTGCCTGGAGACAAACGGGGGGCTACACCTTC. Translating gives CAWRQTGGYTF.

The V gene is TRBV6-1, the J gene TRBJ1-2; D might be TRBD1 (5 bases). CDR3 length: 14 amino acids. Germline assignment: CDR1 MNHNS and CDR2 SASEGT. Trimming shortened V by 6 bases and J by 3 bases, and 14 bases separated the two germline ends. This chain's CDR3 is CASRTPGKYYGYTF. Here the CDR3 DNA reads TGTGCCAGCAGAACTCCAGGGAAGTACTATGGCTACACCTTC.

This sequence joins TRBV18 and TRBJ2-5; D not certain. The assigned J gene may be wrong: the sequence end matches TRBJ2-7 better. The CDR3 totals 13 residues. Looked up from germline, CDR1 is KGHSH and CDR2 is LQKENI. The CDR3 loop reads CASSPPWGYEQYF. CDR3 bases: TGTGCCAGCTCACCACCGTGGGGCTACGAGCAGTACTTC.

The chain couples TRBV5-1 to TRBJ2-7; 7 bases align to TRBD2. The germline gives CDR1 SGHRS, CDR2 YFSETQ. There are 14 residues in the CDR3. V lost 6 bases and J lost 6; bases outside the gene matches: 12. Here the CDR3 reads CASTPPGTNSEQYF. Written as DNA, the CDR3 is TGCGCCAGCACGCCGCCTGGGACTAACTCCGAGCAGTACTTC. The whole variable domain, remainder taken from reference TRBV5-1 and TRBJ2-7, is KAGVTQTPRYLIKTRGQQVTLSCSPISGHRSVSWYQQTPGQGLQFLFEYFSETQRNKGNFPGRFSGRQFSNSRSEMNVSTLELGDSALYLCASTPPGTNSEQYFGPGTRLTVT.

This clone came up once. The CDR3 here is CASSTDSGVIYEQYF. The CDR3 region has the DNA TGTGCCAGCAGTACGGATTCCGGGGTGATCTACGAGCAGTACTTC. The V call is TRBV6-6, the J call TRBJ2-7, with a possible D match to TRBD2 (5 bases). Between the trimmed V and J ends, which lost 5 bases and 3 bases, there was a span of 17 bases. The CDR3 runs 15 residues. Germline CDR1 MNHNY, CDR2 SVGAGI (reference sequence).

The CDR3 DNA is TGTGCCAGCAGTGAAGGTAGCTCTGAAGCTTTCTTT. This codes for CASSEGSSEAFF. The chain has TRBV6-1 and TRBJ1-1; D ambiguous. V gave up 1 base and J gave up 6 bases, with 6 bases separating them. CDR3 size: 12 residues. Looked up from germline, CDR1 is MNHNS and CDR2 is SASEGT.

V gene TRBV7-3 combines with J gene TRBJ2-5; 11 bases fit TRBD2. The germline V gene encodes CDR1 SGHTA and CDR2 FQGTGA. The CDR3 is made up of 13 amino acids. V was clipped by 9 bases and J by 4 bases; unmatched bases: 4. CDR3 coding DNA: TGTGCCAGTGGACTAGCGGGTGGAGAGACCCAGTACTTC. This encodes CASGLAGGETQYF.

This clone was detected only once. The genes are TRBV10-3 and TRBJ1-2; TRBD1 matches 7 bases. Looked up from germline, CDR1 is ENHRY and CDR2 is SYGVKD. CDR3 length equals 15 residues. V lost 0 bases and J lost 5; bases outside the gene matches: 6. CDR3 nucleotides: TGTGCCATCAGTGAGTCCCCAGGGGGGAGTTATGGCTACACCTTC. Protein: CAISESPGGSYGYTF.